Below are 10 T cell receptor beta chains sequenced from a single sample in a study of blood T cell repertoires in COVID-19. The assay was immunoSEQ multiplex PCR, and TCRdb's table has in-frame clones only and misses some. This table has around 200,000 clones, about 85% appearing once. The sequencing sample was made of peripheral blood. All receptors come from a woman in her late teens or twenties who had recovered from COVID-19.

Here the CDR3 reads CASSEYKTGLNIQYF. The CDR3 coding sequence is TGTGCCAGCAGTGAATATAAAACAGGGTTGAACATTCAGTACTTC. The rearrangement uses TRBV25-1 and TRBJ2-4; a weak D match, TRBD1 (6 bases). Germline V gene lookup returns CDR1 MGHDK and CDR2 SYGVNS. V was trimmed by 0 bases and J by 7 bases, leaving 13 bases between them. The CDR3 is 15 residues long.

The chain is built from TRBV27 and TRBJ2-1; 9 bases line up with TRBD2. With V trimmed by 5 bases and J by 3 bases, 2 bases remained unmatched. Germline V lookup: CDR1 MNHEY, CDR2 SMNVEV (reference sequence). The CDR3 contains 14 residues. The DNA for the CDR3 is TGTGCCAGCAGTGTTAGCGGGAGCTACAATGAGCAGTTCTTC. Protein: CASSVSGSYNEQFF.

V is TRBV7-7 and J is TRBJ2-7; D is perhaps TRBD2 (6 bases). Germline-derived CDR1 and CDR2 are SSHAT and FNYEAQ (reference sequence). The CDR3 sequence is 13 residues long. V lost 3 bases and J 3 bases, leaving 9 bases between the germline ends. The CDR3 protein is CASSFGSGYEQYF. The DNA of the CDR3 is TGTGCCAGCAGCTTCGGGAGTGGCTACGAGCAGTACTTC. Filled out from reference TRBV7-7 and TRBJ2-7, the complete variable domain reads GAGVSQSPRYKVTKRGQDVTLRCDPISSHATLYWYQQALGQGPEFLTYFNYEAQPDKSGLPSDRFSAERPEGSISTLTIQRTEQRDSAMYRCASSFGSGYEQYFGPGTRLTVT.

This rearrangement joins TRBV15 to TRBJ1-1; 8 bases are shared with TRBD1. V was clipped by 0 bases and J by 10 bases; unmatched bases: 10. CDR1 and CDR2 from the germline V gene are LNHNV and YYDKDF (reference sequence). This CDR3 region has 15 residues. CDR3 sequence: CATSRDRGQGALAFF. The DNA of the CDR3 is TGTGCCACCAGCAGAGATCGGGGGCAGGGGGCGCTAGCTTTCTTT. Together with reference TRBV15 and TRBJ1-1, the CDR3 gives the full variable domain: DAMVIQNPRYQVTQFGKPVTLSCSQTLNHNVMYWYQQKSSQAPKLLFHYYDKDFNNEADTPDNFQSRRPNTSFCFLDIRSPGLGDTAMYLCATSRDRGQGALAFFGQGTRLTVV.

The chain carries TRBV6-5 and TRBJ2-7; D unresolved. CDR3 length equals 14 residues. Germline values: CDR1 MNHEY, CDR2 SVGAGI. Trimming took off 4 bases at V and 2 bases at J, with 12 bases between the two ends. The CDR3 sequence is CASSSGLPAYEQYF. CDR3 sequence (DNA): TGTGCCAGCAGTTCGGGTCTGCCGGCCTACGAGCAGTACTTC.

The sample holds one count of this clone. V usage is TRBV27 and J usage is TRBJ2-1, with 8 bases identical to TRBD2. V gave up 5 bases and J gave up 3 bases; unmatched junction bases: 9. The germline CDR1 and CDR2 sequences are MNHEY and SMNVEV (reference sequence). This CDR3 has 16 residues. The CDR3 DNA sequence: TGTGCCAGCAGTCGTAGCGGGAATGTGTTCTACAATGAGCAGTTCTTC. Its protein is CASSRSGNVFYNEQFF.

This clone appeared once. The chain links TRBV7-9 to TRBJ2-7; perhaps TRBD1 as D (6 bases). Trimming took off 6 bases at V and 0 bases at J, with 18 bases between the two ends. Germline V CDR1 and CDR2: SEHNR, FQNEAQ (reference sequence). CDR3 size: 16 residues. The CDR3 coding sequence is TGTGCCAGCAGGCCCGGATCAGGGGAAGGCTCCTACGAGCAGTACTTC. Translation gives CASRPGSGEGSYEQYF.

The chain combines TRBV14 with TRBJ2-1, with D possibly being TRBD2 (5 bases). Germline-derived CDR1 and CDR2 are SGHDN and FVKESK. V lost 8 bases to trimming and J lost 0 bases, with 11 bases between them. There are 14 residues in the CDR3. CDR3 nucleotide sequence: TGTGCCAGCTCTATCCGGGGCTCCTACAATGAGCAGTTCTTC. It translates to CASSIRGSYNEQFF. The whole variable domain, remainder taken from reference TRBV14 and TRBJ2-1, is EAGVTQFPSHSVIEKGQTVTLRCDPISGHDNLYWYRRVMGKEIKFLLHFVKESKQDESGMPNNRFLAERTGGTYSTLKVQPAELEDSGVYFCASSIRGSYNEQFFGPGTRLTVL.

CDR3 sequence reads: CASSQGGQGAYEQYF. Here the CDR3 DNA reads TGCGCCAGCAGCCAAGGGGGACAGGGGGCTTACGAGCAGTACTTC. This chain connects TRBV4-1 to TRBJ2-7, with 12 bases aligning to TRBD1. V lost 1 base to trimming and J lost 4 bases; unmatched junction nucleotides: 2. Germline lookup yields CDR1 MGHRA and CDR2 YSYEKL. The CDR3 contains 15 residues.

V is TRBV10-3 and J is TRBJ1-2; 8 nucleotides match TRBD1. With 4 bases clipped from V and 4 bases from J, the junction kept 5 bases outside the gene matches. CDR3 length: 14 residues. Germline V gene lookup returns CDR1 ENHRY and CDR2 SYGVKD. DNA for the CDR3: TGTGCCATCAGTGCGGACAGGGTAGGCTATGGCTACACCTTC. It codes for CAISADRVGYGYTF.